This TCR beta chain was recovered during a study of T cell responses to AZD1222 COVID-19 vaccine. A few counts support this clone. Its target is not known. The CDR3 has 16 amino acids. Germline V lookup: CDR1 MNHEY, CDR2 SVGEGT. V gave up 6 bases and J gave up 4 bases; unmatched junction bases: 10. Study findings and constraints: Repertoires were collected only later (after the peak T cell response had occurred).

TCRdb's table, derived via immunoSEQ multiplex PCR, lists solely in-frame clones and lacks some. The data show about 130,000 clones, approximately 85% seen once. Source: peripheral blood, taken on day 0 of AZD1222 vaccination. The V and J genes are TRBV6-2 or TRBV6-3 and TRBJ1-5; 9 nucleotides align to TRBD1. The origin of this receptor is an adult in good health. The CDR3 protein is CASSPLRTGANQPQHF. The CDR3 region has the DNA TGTGCCAGCAGCCCCCTCCGGACAGGGGCGAATCAGCCCCAGCATTTT.